The 28 T cell receptor beta chains below come from one sample, sequenced in a study of blood T cell repertoires in COVID-19. Method: immunoSEQ multiplex PCR; TCRdb's copy keeps in-frame clones and lacks some. Of approximately 260,000 clones listed, roughly four fifths are singletons. Sequenced material: peripheral blood. The source is a woman aged 60 to 75 with active or convalescent COVID-19.

This clone was picked up one time. In DNA form, the CDR3 reads TGTGCCAGCAGCTTAGGAGGGATCCCCTACGAGCAGTACTTC. Its protein is CASSLGGIPYEQYF. The chain combines TRBV7-8 with TRBJ2-7; D possibly corresponds to TRBD2 (5 bases). V was clipped by 1 base and J by 2 bases, with 9 bases between them. The CDR3 has 14 amino acids. The germline V gene has CDR1 SGHVS and CDR2 FQNEAQ.

The chain joins TRBV10-2 to TRBJ1-2; unclear D gene. Germline V gene lookup returns CDR1 WSHSY and CDR2 SAAADI. The CDR3 covers 14 residues. V shed 0 bases and J shed 8 bases, with 13 bases lying between them. The CDR3: CASSESFEGSGYTF. CDR3 DNA sequence: TGCGCCAGCAGTGAGTCGTTTGAGGGATCCGGCTACACCTTC.

V usage is TRBV30 and J usage is TRBJ2-7; D not certain. The V end lost 0 bases, the J end lost 4 bases, and 10 bases lay between the germline ends. The CDR3 is made up of 13 amino acids. Looked up from germline, CDR1 is GTSNPN and CDR2 is SVGIG (reference sequence). In DNA form, the CDR3 reads TGTGCCTGGAGTGTTCTTAACGGTTACGAGCAGTACTTC. Translated, it gives CAWSVLNGYEQYF.

The chain links TRBV30 to TRBJ1-4; TRBD1 might be the D (5 bases). Trimming removed 0 bases at V and 10 bases at J, with 12 bases between. The CDR3 runs 13 residues. Germline V gene lookup returns CDR1 GTSNPN and CDR2 SVGIG (reference sequence). CDR3 protein: CAWSVGQQGKLFF. The CDR3 region has the DNA TGTGCCTGGAGTGTGGGTCAGCAGGGAAAACTGTTTTTT.

This clone was recorded once. The gene calls are TRBV7-6 and TRBJ1-5; no clear D. This CDR3 has 13 residues. Germline CDR1 SGHVS, CDR2 FNYEAQ. Trimming took 4 bases from V and 6 from J, leaving 10 bases between them. In nucleotides, the CDR3 is TGTGCCAGCAGCTCAGGATACGGTCAGCCCCAGCATTTT. This translates into CASSSGYGQPQHF.

V and J are TRBV19 and TRBJ1-5; 8 positions agree with TRBD1. V was clipped by 5 bases and J by 1 base; unmatched bases: 7. Germline V CDR1 and CDR2: LNHDA, SQIVND (reference sequence). The CDR3 contains 16 residues. CDR3 loop: CASSARQGWSNQPQHF. The CDR3 DNA follows: TGTGCCAGTAGTGCCCGACAGGGGTGGAGCAATCAGCCCCAGCATTTT.

This chain links TRBV19 with TRBJ1-4; D remains ambiguous. Germline lookup yields CDR1 LNHDA and CDR2 SQIVND (reference sequence). CDR3 size: 14 residues. V gave up 4 bases and J gave up 8 bases, with 14 bases separating them. CDR3 loop: CASSTTATAEKLFF. Here the CDR3 DNA reads TGTGCCAGTAGTACCACAGCTACCGCGGAAAAACTGTTTTTT. The full variable domain, rest sourced from reference TRBV19 and TRBJ1-4, is DGGITQSPKYLFRKEGQNVTLSCEQNLNHDAMYWYRQDPGQGLRLIYYSQIVNDFQKGDIAEGYSVSREKKESFPLTVTSAQKNPTAFYLCASSTTATAEKLFFGSGTQLSVL.

This clone was seen once. The V call is TRBV10-2, the J call TRBJ2-5, with 8 nucleotides matching TRBD1. CDR3 length equals 15 residues. Trimming at V came to 8 bases and at J to 2 bases, leaving 10 bases not matched to a gene. Germline CDR1 and CDR2: WSHSY and SAAADI. CDR3 in amino acids: CASRTPGGGQETQYF. The CDR3, as DNA: TGCGCCAGCCGGACCCCAGGGGGCGGACAAGAGACCCAGTACTTC.

V usage is TRBV27 and J usage is TRBJ1-2, with 8 bases lining up with TRBD1. J gave up 4 bases and V 3 bases, and 7 bases lay outside the gene matches. The CDR3 has 15 residues. Germline values: CDR1 MNHEY, CDR2 SMNVEV (reference sequence). Written as DNA, the CDR3 is TGTGCCAGCAGTTTCTCAGGGGGCGAAGGCTATGGCTACACCTTC. It specifies CASSFSGGEGYGYTF.

In its sample, this clone was seen a few times. The chain is built from TRBV6-5 and TRBJ1-1, with D tentatively TRBD1 (5 bases). The ends were cut back, 10 bases at V and 1 base at J, with 7 bases in the middle. This CDR3 is built from 11 residues. CDR1 MNHEY and CDR2 SVGAGI come from the germline V gene. CDR3 in DNA: TGTGCCACAGGGCCGAACACTGAAGCTTTCTTT. Residues: CATGPNTEAFF.

This chain joins TRBV3-1 (or the pseudogene TRBV3-2) and TRBJ1-2; TRBD1 aligns across 10 bases. This CDR3 has 15 residues. Germline assignment: CDR1 LGHDT and CDR2 YNNKEL (reference sequence). The V gene end was trimmed by 4 bases and the J gene end by 4 bases; junction bases not matched to a gene: 6. CDR3 loop: CASSRAGTGVYGYTF. The CDR3 nucleotides read TGTGCCAGCAGCCGGGCCGGGACAGGGGTCTATGGCTACACCTTC.

The chain couples TRBV9 to TRBJ2-3; D may be TRBD2 (6 bases). Germline CDR1 and CDR2: SGDLS and YYNGEE. Trimming stripped 0 bases from V and 4 bases from J, with 12 bases between. This CDR3 is 15 amino acids long. The CDR3 DNA sequence: TGTGCCAGCAGCGTAGATTGGCGGGGCCCAGATACGCAGTATTTT. Amino acids: CASSVDWRGPDTQYF.

This rearrangement joins TRBV10-3 to TRBJ2-5, with TRBD1 identical over 9 bases. Germline V gives CDR1 ENHRY, CDR2 SYGVKD. V shed 4 bases, J shed 1 base, and the junction held 4 bases outside the gene matches. This CDR3 region has 15 residues. CDR3 DNA sequence: TGTGCCATCAGTGGGGGGACAGGGTTCCAAGAGACCCAGTACTTC. As protein: CAISGGTGFQETQYF.

V and J are TRBV7-9 and TRBJ2-3, with TRBD2 matching 9 bases. The V gene's germline CDR1 is SEHNR and CDR2 FQNEAQ (reference sequence). This CDR3 contains 18 residues. J was trimmed by 1 base and V by 0 bases; bases with no gene match: 8. This CDR3 is CASSLAQWASGGTDTQYF. The CDR3 bases are TGTGCCAGCAGCTTAGCCCAATGGGCTAGCGGGGGCACAGATACGCAGTATTTT.

In this sample, this clone turned up a few times. The CDR3 DNA reads as TGCGCCAGCAGCGAACAGGGAGGGTTAGCCAAAAACATTCAGTACTTC. Residues: CASSEQGGLAKNIQYF. The chain combines TRBV10-2 with TRBJ2-4, with a possible D match to TRBD2 (7 bases). Germline V gives CDR1 WSHSY, CDR2 SAAADI. Trimming took 6 bases from V and 0 from J, leaving 15 bases between them. The CDR3 extends over 16 amino acids.

This clone was recorded only once. The chain combines TRBV19 with TRBJ2-3; D call uncertain. V was pared by 3 bases and J by 3 bases, with 7 bases between. Germline CDR1 LNHDA, CDR2 SQIVND (reference sequence). The CDR3 sequence is 13 residues long. This CDR3 reads CASSMRRTDTQYF. CDR3 DNA sequence: TGTGCCAGTAGTATGAGGCGTACAGATACGCAGTATTTT.

The chain links TRBV25-1 to TRBJ1-1; no reliable D call. The V gene lost 7 bases and the J gene lost 1 base, with 10 bases spanning the gap. CDR3 length: 13 residues. Germline loops: CDR1 MGHDK, CDR2 SYGVNS. The CDR3 DNA reads TGTGCCAGCACCATGACAACGAACACTGAAGCTTTCTTT. It is translated as CASTMTTNTEAFF.

The chain recombines TRBV28 with TRBJ1-6; TRBD1 agrees at 11 bases. V shed 3 bases, J shed 9 bases, and the junction held 1 base outside the gene matches. CDR3 size: 14 residues. CDR1 MDHEN and CDR2 SYDVKM come from the germline V gene. CDR3: CASSLGQGGSPLHF. In nucleotides, the CDR3 is TGTGCCAGCAGTTTGGGACAGGGGGGTTCACCCCTCCACTTT.

The rearrangement links TRBV6-5 to TRBJ1-5; the match to TRBD1 covers 8 bases. This CDR3 spans 16 amino acids. V gave up 2 bases and J gave up 3 bases; unmatched junction bases: 6. Germline V lookup: CDR1 MNHEY, CDR2 SVGAGI. This CDR3 reads CASSYADRGPNQPQHF. DNA for the CDR3: TGTGCCAGCAGTTACGCTGACAGGGGACCCAATCAGCCCCAGCATTTT.

This sequence joins TRBV27 and TRBJ2-1, with 8 bases fitting TRBD2. The V and J ends lost 3 bases and 8 bases, in that order; junction bases with no gene match: 6. The CDR3 spans 14 residues. CDR1 and CDR2 from the germline V gene are MNHEY and SMNVEV (reference sequence). CDR3 in amino acids: CASSLYSGAHEQFF. The CDR3 DNA is TGTGCCAGCAGTTTGTATAGCGGGGCCCATGAGCAGTTCTTC.

The chain couples TRBV18 to TRBJ2-7; 9 bases map to TRBD2. The CDR3 extends over 15 amino acids. Germline V CDR1 and CDR2: KGHSH, LQKENI. Germline trimming cut 3 bases from V and 1 base from J; bases unmatched to any gene: 4. CDR3 nucleotides: TGTGCCAGCTCACCTAGCGGGGGCGGTTCCTACGAGCAGTACTTC. It specifies CASSPSGGGSYEQYF.

V is TRBV11-1 and J is TRBJ1-4, with D unclear. The CDR3 is 16 amino acids. V lost 6 bases and J lost 7, with 21 bases in between. The germline CDR1 and CDR2 sequences are SGHAT and FQDESV (reference sequence). The CDR3 DNA is TGTGCCAGCAGTCCCAATCTGCTGACCCGGAGTGAAAAACTGTTTTTT. This gives the protein CASSPNLLTRSEKLFF.

The chain uses TRBV12-3 or TRBV12-4 and TRBJ2-7; D possibly corresponds to TRBD2 (5 bases). The CDR3 extends over 13 amino acids. Between the trimmed V and J ends, which lost 5 bases and 0 bases, there was a span of 8 bases. CDR3 DNA: TGTGCCAGCAGTGAGACTACCTCCTACGAGCAGTACTTC. Translation gives CASSETTSYEQYF.

The chain recombines TRBV6-1 with TRBJ2-6; 7 bases fit TRBD1. Losses at the gene ends were 2 bases for V and 0 bases for J; bases not matched to a gene: 7. Germline values: CDR1 MNHNS, CDR2 SASEGT. The CDR3 runs 18 residues. The CDR3 coding sequence is TGTGCCAGCAGTGAAACAGGACAGGACTTCTCTGGGGCCAACGTCCTGACTTTC. Amino acids: CASSETGQDFSGANVLTF.

The chain combines TRBV11-3 with TRBJ2-7; TRBD2 matches at 7 bases. The length of the CDR3 is 17 residues. Trimming at V came to 5 bases and at J to 2 bases, leaving 15 bases not matched to a gene. CDR1 is SGHNT and CDR2 is YENEEA in the germline V gene. The CDR3 DNA is TGTGCCAGCAGCCCCCCTCCCCCTCAGCGGGGTCCCTACGAGCAGTACTTC. Protein product: CASSPPPPQRGPYEQYF. Together with reference TRBV11-3 and TRBJ2-7, the CDR3 gives the full variable domain: EAGVVQSPRYKIIEKKQPVAFWCNPISGHNTLYWYLQNLGQGPELLIRYENEEAVDDSQLPKDRFSAERLKGVDSTLKIQPAELGDSAVYLCASSPPPPQRGPYEQYFGPGTRLTVT.

The count of this clone is one. J is TRBJ1-6 and V is TRBV18, with 9 bases aligning to TRBD1. CDR1 is KGHSH and CDR2 is LQKENI in the germline V gene. This CDR3 comprises 15 residues. Trimming at V came to 6 bases and at J to 8 bases, leaving 8 bases not matched to a gene. The CDR3 region is CASSQAQGADSPLHF. DNA of the CDR3: TGTGCCAGCTCCCAAGCACAGGGGGCCGATTCACCCCTCCACTTT.

The rearrangement uses TRBV18 and TRBJ2-1; 9 bases line up with TRBD1. V lost 3 bases and J lost 5; bases outside the gene matches: 5. Germline V gene data show CDR1 as KGHSH and CDR2 as LQKENI. CDR3 length: 15 residues. CDR3 in DNA: TGTGCCAGCTCACCGGACAGGGGCTTAAACAATGAGCAGTTCTTC. It specifies CASSPDRGLNNEQFF.

The chain employs TRBV4-1 and TRBJ2-2, with TRBD1 as a possible D gene (6 bases). Trimming left V 2 bases short and J 6 bases short, with 13 bases between. CDR1 is MGHRA and CDR2 is YSYEKL in the germline V gene. The CDR3 spans 15 residues. CDR3 in amino acids: CASSQSSQGPGELFF. The CDR3 DNA follows: TGCGCCAGCAGCCAATCTTCACAGGGTCCCGGGGAGCTGTTTTTT.